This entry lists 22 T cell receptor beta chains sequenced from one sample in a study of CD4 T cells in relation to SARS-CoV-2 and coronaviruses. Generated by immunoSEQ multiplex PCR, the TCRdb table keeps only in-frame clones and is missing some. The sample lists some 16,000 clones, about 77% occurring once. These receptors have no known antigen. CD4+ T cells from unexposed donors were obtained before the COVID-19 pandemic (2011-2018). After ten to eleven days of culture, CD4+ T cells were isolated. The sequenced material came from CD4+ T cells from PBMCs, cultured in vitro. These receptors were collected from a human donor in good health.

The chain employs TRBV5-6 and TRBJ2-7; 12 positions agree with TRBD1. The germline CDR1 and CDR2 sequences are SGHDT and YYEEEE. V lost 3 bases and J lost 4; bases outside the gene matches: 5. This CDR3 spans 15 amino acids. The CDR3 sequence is CASSSWDRGLYEQYF. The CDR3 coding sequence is TGTGCCAGCAGCTCCTGGGACAGGGGGCTGTACGAGCAGTACTTC. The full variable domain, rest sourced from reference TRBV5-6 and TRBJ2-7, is DAGVTQSPTHLIKTRGQQVTLRCSPKSGHDTVSWYQQALGQGPQFIFQYYEEEERQRGNFPDRFSGHQFPNYSSELNVNALLLGDSALYLCASSSWDRGLYEQYFGPGTRLTVT.

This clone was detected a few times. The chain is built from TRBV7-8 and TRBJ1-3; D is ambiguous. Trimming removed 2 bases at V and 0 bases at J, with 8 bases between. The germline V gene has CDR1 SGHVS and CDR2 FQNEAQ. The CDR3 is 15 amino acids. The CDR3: CASSLSPDSGNTIYF. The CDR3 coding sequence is TGTGCCAGCAGCTTATCTCCAGACTCTGGAAACACCATATATTTT.

CDR3 in amino acids: CASSGGQGFGGYTF. CDR3 in DNA: TGTGCCAGCAGTGGGGGACAGGGGTTCGGAGGCTACACCTTC. The J gene is TRBJ1-2, the V gene TRBV2, with 10 nucleotides matching TRBD1. The germline gives CDR1 SNHLY, CDR2 FYNNEI. After removal of 4 bases from V and 8 bases from J, the junction contained 7 bases not matched to a gene. This CDR3 region has 14 residues.

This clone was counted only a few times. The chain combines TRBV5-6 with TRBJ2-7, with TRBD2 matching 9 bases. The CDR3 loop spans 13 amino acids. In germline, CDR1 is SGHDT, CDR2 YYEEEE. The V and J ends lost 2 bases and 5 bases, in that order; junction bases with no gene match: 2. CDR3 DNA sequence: TGTGCCAGCAGCTTTTTAGCGGGAGACGAGCAGTACTTC. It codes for CASSFLAGDEQYF.

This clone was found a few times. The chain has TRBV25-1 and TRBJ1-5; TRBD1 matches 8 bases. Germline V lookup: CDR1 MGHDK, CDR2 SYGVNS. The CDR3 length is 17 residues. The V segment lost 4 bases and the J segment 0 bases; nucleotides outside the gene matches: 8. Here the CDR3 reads CASSGEDRAYSNQPQHF. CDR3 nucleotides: TGTGCCAGCAGTGGGGAGGACAGGGCCTATAGCAATCAGCCCCAGCATTTT.

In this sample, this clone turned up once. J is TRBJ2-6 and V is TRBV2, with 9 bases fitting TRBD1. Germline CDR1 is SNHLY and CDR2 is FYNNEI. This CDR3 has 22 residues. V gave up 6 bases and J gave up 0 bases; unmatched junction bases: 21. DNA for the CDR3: TGTGCCAGCAGACCCAACAGGGGGCGGTACTATTTTTCCCTCTCTGGGGCCAACGTCCTGACTTTC. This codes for CASRPNRGRYYFSLSGANVLTF.

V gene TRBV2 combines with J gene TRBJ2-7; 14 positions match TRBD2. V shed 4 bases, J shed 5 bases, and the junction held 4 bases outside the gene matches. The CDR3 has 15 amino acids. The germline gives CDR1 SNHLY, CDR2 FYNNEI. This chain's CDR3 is CASSVGLAGADEQYF. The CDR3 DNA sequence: TGTGCCAGCAGTGTGGGACTAGCGGGAGCGGACGAGCAGTACTTC. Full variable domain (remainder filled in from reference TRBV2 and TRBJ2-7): EPEVTQTPSHQVTQMGQEVILRCVPISNHLYFYWYRQILGQKVEFLVSFYNNEISEKSEIFDDQFSVERPDGSNFTLKIRSTKLEDSAMYFCASSVGLAGADEQYFGPGTRLTVT.

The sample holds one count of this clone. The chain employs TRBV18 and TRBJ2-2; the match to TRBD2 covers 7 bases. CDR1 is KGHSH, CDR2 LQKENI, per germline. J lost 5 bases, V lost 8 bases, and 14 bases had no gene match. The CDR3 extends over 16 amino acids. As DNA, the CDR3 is TGTGCCAGCCACGACGGGACTAAGTTTGTTACCGGGGAGCTGTTTTTT. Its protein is CASHDGTKFVTGELFF.

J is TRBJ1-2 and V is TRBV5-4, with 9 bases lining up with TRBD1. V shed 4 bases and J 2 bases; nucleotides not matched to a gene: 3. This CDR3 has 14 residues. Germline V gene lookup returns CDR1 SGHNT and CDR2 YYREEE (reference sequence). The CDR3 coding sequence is TGTGCCAGCAGCCCGGACAGGGGAAACTATGGCTACACCTTC. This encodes CASSPDRGNYGYTF.

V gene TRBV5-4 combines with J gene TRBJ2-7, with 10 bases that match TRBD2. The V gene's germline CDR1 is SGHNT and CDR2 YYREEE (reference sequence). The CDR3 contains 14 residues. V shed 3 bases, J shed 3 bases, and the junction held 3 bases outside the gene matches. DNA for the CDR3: TGTGCCAGCAGCTCCGGGACTAGCGACTACGAGCAGTACTTC. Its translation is CASSSGTSDYEQYF.

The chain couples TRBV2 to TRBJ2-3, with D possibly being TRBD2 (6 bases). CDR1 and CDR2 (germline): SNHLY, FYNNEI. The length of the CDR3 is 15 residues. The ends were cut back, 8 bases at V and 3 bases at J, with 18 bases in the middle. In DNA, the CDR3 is TGTGCCAGCGCCCTTAGCGGTGGATCAACAGATACGCAGTATTTT. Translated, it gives CASALSGGSTDTQYF.

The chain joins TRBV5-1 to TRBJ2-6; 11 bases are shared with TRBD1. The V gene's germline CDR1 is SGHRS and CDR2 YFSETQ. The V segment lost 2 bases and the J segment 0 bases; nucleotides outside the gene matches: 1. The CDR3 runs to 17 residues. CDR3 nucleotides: TGCGCCAGCAGCTTTGGGACAGGGGGCTCTGGGGCCAACGTCCTGACTTTC. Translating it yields CASSFGTGGSGANVLTF.

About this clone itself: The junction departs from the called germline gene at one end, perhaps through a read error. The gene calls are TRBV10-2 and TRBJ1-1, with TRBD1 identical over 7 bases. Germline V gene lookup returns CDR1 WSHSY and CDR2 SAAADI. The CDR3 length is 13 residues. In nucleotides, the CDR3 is TGCGCCACCCAGACAGGGTCGAACTCTGAAGCTTTCTTT. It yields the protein CATQTGSNSEAFF.

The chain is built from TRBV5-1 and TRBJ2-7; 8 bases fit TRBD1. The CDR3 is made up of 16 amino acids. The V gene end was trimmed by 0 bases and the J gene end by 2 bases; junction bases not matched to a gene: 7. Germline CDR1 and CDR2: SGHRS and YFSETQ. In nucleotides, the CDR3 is TGCGCCAGCAGCTTGGCCAGGGACAGGACTACCTACGAGCAGTACTTC. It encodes CASSLARDRTTYEQYF.

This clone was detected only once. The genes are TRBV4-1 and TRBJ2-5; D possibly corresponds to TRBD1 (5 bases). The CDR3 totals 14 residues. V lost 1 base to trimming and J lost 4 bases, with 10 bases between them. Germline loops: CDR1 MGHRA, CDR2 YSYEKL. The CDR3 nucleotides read TGCGCCAGCAGCCAAGCGCAGGGTGGAGAGACCCAGTACTTC. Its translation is CASSQAQGGETQYF.

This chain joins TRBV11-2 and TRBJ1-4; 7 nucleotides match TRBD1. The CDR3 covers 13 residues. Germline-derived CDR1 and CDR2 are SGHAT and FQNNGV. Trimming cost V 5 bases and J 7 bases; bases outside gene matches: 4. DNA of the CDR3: TGTGCCAGCAGCGTCGGGACAGCTGAAAAACTGTTTTTT. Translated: CASSVGTAEKLFF.

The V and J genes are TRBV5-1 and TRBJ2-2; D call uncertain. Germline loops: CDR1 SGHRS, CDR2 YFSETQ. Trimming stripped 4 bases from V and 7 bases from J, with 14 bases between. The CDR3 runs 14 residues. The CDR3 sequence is CASSPDGGFGELFF. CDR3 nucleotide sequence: TGCGCCAGCAGCCCCGACGGTGGCTTCGGGGAGCTGTTTTTT.

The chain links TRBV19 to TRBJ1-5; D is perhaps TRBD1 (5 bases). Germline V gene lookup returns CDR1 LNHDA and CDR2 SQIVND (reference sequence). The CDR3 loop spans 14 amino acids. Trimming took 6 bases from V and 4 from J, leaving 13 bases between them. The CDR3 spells CASSGTSGNQPQHF. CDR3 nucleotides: TGTGCCAGTAGCGGGACCTCCGGTAATCAGCCCCAGCATTTT.

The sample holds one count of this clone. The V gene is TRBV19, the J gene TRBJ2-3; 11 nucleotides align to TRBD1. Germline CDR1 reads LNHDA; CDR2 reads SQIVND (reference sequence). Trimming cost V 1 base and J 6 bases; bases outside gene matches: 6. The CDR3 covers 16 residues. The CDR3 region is CASSIVPGQGGDTQYF. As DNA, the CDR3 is TGTGCCAGTAGTATAGTTCCGGGACAGGGGGGCGATACGCAGTATTTT.

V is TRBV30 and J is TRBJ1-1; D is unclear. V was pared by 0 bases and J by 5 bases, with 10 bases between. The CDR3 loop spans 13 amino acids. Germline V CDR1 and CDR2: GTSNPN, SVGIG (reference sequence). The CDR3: CAWSVLPGTEAFF. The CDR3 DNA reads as TGTGCCTGGAGTGTACTCCCTGGGACTGAAGCTTTCTTT.

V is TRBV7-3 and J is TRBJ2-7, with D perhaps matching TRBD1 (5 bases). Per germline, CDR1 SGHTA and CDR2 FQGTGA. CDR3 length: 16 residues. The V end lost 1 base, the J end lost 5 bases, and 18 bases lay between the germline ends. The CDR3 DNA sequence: TGTGCCAGCAGCTTAAGTGGGGTGGGGTGGGGCCACGAGCAGTACTTC. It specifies CASSLSGVGWGHEQYF.

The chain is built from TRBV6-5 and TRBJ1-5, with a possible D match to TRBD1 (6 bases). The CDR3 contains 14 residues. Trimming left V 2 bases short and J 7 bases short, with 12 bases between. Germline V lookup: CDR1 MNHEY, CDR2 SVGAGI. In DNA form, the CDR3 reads TGTGCCAGCAGTTACGGGGGGGCACAGCAGCCCCAGCATTTT. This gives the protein CASSYGGAQQPQHF.